This T cell receptor (beta chain) emerged from a study of T cells in women clearing cervical HPV infection (dated by TCRdb to 2016 to 2018). About the full investigation: The cases were 25 to 30 women with histologically confirmed HPV16-related CIN3 or worse, and 2 of those women had invasive cancers. The controls were about 26 women whose single incident HPV16 infection cleared within 12 months with no development of precancer or cancer. Blood from cases was collected at the visit where the lesion was first found, while blood from controls was collected once the infection could no longer be detected. For cases, a median interval of nearly 150 days, with an interquartile range of about 90 to 210 days, was observed between lesion detection and blood sampling. HLA typing was available for only a few women, so HLA type could not be excluded as a confounder. Nested within Costa Rica's Guanacaste HPV Natural History Study, an exploratory proof-of-principle case-control study compared TCR repertoires across cervical HPV16 outcomes. Cases were matched to controls by age within five years and by the year the sample was collected. A median age of approximately 31 years was observed in cases versus 37 to 40 in controls, and no significant differences in baseline characteristics were found. The parent cohort enrolled 10,049 women aged 18 or older in Guanacaste, Costa Rica, in about 1993 to 1994 and followed the women for around seven years. As quality controls, five blinded duplicates were added to each group, bringing the total to about 60 samples made up of around 50 participants and 10 or so replicates. Results the study describes overall, beyond this receptor: Because of the cross-sectional design, the study could not determine whether the associations came before infection or resulted from infection, and neither effector/memory subsets nor HPV-specific T cells were isolated. Random forest classifiers combining richness and V gene abundances distinguished cases from controls with an estimated AUC of less than 0.9. TCR repertoire richness was significantly higher in CIN3+ cases than in controls across sequencing depths, while evenness did not differ. Lower TRBV6-7 relative abundance was observed in cases than in controls (around 0.1% versus 0.15%; Bonferroni P = 0.0008). T-cell numbers per sample were unknown, so richness differences could reflect varying T-cell content rather than repertoire biology.

CDR3 length: 14 amino acids, cysteine to phenylalanine. Part of the CDR3 DNA is given, 33 bases translated from base 1. Here V drops 0 bases and J drops 2 bases, and the junction holds 1 base not matched to any gene. Via the germline V gene (reference sequence), CDR1 is SGHNT and CDR2 YYREEE. Concerning this clone itself: Its antigen specificity is not known. From the germline J gene comes the end of the CDR3, since the read stops 3 residues before it.

Every participant had a single incident cervical HPV16 infection, and women with prevalent HPV16 infections were excluded. Cervical HPV DNA was detected by MY09/MY11 PCR and genotyped by dot-blot hybridization. Fifteen mL of heparinized blood were centrifuged, and the buffy coat was split into aliquots, frozen at -30 degrees C, and then kept at -80 degrees C. QIAGEN kits were used to extract genomic DNA from buffy coat specimens. TCR beta CDR3 regions were amplified by multiplex PCR using the immunoSEQ assay from an average of around 1,200 ng genomic DNA per sample. Primer bias was corrected in the assay by using a complete synthetic TCR repertoire to establish an amplification baseline. The amplicons were sequenced on the Illumina platform. For the original study's pipeline: Sequence errors were corrected by clustering with frequency ratios and a modified nearest-neighbor algorithm, and the sequences were then analyzed in the immunoSEQ Analyzer using IMGT gene definitions. At each rarefaction depth, TCR richness and evenness were averaged across 20 rarefaction repeats, and any sample with fewer sequences than the depth was left out. Wilcoxon rank sum tests with FDR correction were used to compare V, D and J gene relative abundances between the groups. In the blinded duplicates, the intraclass correlation was approximately 96% for TCR richness and averaged about 76% across 65 to 85 gene segments. The clones in this table, taken by TCRdb from immuneACCESS, are in-frame only. Not every clone is retained; where verified, under half of the shortfall comes from an unresolved V gene, and the cause of the rest is unknown. V and J calls plus clone size are reproduced from that table; the DNA served to infer D and trimming. The table for this sample lists more than 10,000 clones. About 9.4% of the sample rests with the top ten.

This TCR was recovered from a woman aged 18 to 75 with a cervical HPV16 infection that either progressed to CIN3+ or cleared (not recorded which). The chain couples TRBV5-4 to TRBJ2-7; 8 bases in between match TRBD1. Sequenced input: blood buffy coat. CDR3 reads: CASSLGTGPYEQYF. The CDR3 bases that were read are TGTGCCAGCAGCTTGGGGACAGGGCCCTACGAG. The full variable domain, with segments outside the CDR3 supplied by the reference TRBV5-4 and TRBJ2-7 proteins, appears as ETGVTQSPTHLIKTRGQQVTLRCSSQSGHNTVSWYQQALGQGPQFIFQYYREEENGRGNFPPRFSGLQFPNYSSELNVNALELDDSALYLCASSLGTGPYEQYFGPGTRLTVT.